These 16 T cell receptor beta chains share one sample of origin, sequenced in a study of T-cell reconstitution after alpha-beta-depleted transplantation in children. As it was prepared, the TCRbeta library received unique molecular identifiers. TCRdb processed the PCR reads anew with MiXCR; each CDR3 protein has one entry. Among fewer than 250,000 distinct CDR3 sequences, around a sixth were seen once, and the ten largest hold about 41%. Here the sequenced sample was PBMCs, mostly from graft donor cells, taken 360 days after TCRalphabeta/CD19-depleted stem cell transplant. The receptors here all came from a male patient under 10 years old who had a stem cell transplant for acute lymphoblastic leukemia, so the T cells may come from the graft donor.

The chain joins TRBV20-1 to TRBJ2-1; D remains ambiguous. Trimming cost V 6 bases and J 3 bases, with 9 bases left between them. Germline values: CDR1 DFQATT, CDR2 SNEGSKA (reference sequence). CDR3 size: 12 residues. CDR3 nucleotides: TGCAGTGCGGAACCTAGCTACAATGAGCAGTTCTTC. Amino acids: CSAEPSYNEQFF.

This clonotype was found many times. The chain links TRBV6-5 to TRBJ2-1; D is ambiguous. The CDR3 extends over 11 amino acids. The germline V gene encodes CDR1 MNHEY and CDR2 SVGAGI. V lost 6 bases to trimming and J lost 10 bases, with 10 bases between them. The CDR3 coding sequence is TGTGCCAGCAGGGCGTTGGGCGAGCAGTTCTTC. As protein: CASRALGEQFF.

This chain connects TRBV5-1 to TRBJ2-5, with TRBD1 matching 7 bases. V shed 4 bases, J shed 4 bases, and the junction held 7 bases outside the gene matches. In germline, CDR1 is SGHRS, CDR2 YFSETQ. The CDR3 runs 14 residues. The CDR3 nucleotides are TGCGCCAGCAGCGGAACGACAGGGTTAGAGACCCAGTACTTC. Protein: CASSGTTGLETQYF.

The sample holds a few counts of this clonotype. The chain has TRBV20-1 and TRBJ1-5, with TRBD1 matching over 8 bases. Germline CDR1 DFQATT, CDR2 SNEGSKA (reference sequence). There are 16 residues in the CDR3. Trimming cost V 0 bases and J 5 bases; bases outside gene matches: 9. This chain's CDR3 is CSARERQGILDQPQHF. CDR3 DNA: TGCAGTGCTAGAGAACGACAGGGGATTTTAGATCAGCCCCAGCATTTT.

CDR3 sequence reads: CASSYRSAGREGTQYF. The CDR3 region has the DNA TGTGCCAGCAGTTACAGGAGCGCGGGACGGGAGGGGACCCAGTACTTC. The genes are TRBV6-2 or TRBV6-3 and TRBJ2-5; 8 bases match TRBD2. The CDR3 runs 16 residues. The J segment lost 7 bases and the V segment lost 2 bases, leaving 12 bases of the junction unmatched. Germline values: CDR1 MNHEY, CDR2 SVGEGT.

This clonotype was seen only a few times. CDR3 residues: CASSVEVGLLNEAFF. The CDR3 nucleotides are TGTGCCAGCAGCGTAGAGGTGGGCCTACTCAATGAAGCTTTCTTT. The V call is TRBV9, the J call TRBJ1-1; D gene ambiguous. Germline V CDR1 and CDR2: SGDLS, YYNGEE. V lost 0 bases and J lost 7, with 16 bases in between. The CDR3 loop spans 15 amino acids.

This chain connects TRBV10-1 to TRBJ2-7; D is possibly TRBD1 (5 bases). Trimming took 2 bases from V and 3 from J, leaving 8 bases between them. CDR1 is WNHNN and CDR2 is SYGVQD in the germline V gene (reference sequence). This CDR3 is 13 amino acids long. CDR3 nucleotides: TGCGCCAGCAGTGAGGCAGGGTACTACGAGCAGTACTTC. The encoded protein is CASSEAGYYEQYF.

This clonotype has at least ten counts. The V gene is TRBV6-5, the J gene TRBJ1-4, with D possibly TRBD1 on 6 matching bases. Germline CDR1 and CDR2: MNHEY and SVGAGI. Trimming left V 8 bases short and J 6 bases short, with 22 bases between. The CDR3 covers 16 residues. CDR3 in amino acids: CASGIAPTGEDEKLFF. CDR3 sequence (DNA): TGTGCCAGCGGCATAGCCCCGACAGGCGAGGATGAAAAACTGTTTTTT.

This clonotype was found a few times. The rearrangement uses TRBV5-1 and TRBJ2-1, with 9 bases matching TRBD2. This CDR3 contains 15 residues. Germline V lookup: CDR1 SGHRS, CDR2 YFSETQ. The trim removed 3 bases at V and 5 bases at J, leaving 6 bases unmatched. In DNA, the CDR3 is TGCGCCAGCAGCTACGTAGCGGGGGCAGACAATGAGCAGTTCTTC. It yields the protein CASSYVAGADNEQFF. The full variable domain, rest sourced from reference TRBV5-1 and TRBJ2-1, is KAGVTQTPRYLIKTRGQQVTLSCSPISGHRSVSWYQQTPGQGLQFLFEYFSETQRNKGNFPGRFSGRQFSNSRSEMNVSTLELGDSALYLCASSYVAGADNEQFFGPGTRLTVL.

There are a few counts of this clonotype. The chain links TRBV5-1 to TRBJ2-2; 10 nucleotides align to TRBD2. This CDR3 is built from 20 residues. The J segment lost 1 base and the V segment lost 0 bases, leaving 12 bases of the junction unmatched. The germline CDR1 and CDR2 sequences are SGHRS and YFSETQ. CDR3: CASSLARLSLAGVNTGELFF. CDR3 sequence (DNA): TGCGCCAGCAGCTTGGCCCGTCTGTCTCTAGCGGGGGTGAACACCGGGGAGCTGTTTTTT.

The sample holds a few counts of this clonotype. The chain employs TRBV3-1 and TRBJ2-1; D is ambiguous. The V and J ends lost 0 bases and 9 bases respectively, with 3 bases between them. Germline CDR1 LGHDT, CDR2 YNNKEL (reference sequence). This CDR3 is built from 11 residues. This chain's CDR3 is CASSQESEQFF. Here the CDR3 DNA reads TGTGCCAGCAGCCAAGAATCTGAGCAGTTCTTC.

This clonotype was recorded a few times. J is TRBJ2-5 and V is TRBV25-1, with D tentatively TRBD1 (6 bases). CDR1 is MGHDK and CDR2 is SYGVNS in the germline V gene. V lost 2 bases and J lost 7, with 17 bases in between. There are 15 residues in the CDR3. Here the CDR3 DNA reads TGTGCCAGCAGTGAACCGGACAGTGGCCGGGGGACCCAGTACTTC. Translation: CASSEPDSGRGTQYF.

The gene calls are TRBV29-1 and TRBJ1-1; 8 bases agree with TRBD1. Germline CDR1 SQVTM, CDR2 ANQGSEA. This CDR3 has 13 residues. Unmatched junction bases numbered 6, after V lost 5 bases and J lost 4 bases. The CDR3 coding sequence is TGCAGCGTTACGGCAACAGGGGGCACTGAAGCTTTCTTT. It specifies CSVTATGGTEAFF.

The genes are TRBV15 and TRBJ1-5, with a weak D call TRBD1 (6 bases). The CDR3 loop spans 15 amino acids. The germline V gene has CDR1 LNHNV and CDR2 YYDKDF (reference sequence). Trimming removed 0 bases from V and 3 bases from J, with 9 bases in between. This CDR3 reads CATSRDPGDNQPQHF. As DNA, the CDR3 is TGTGCCACCAGCAGAGATCCAGGGGACAATCAGCCCCAGCATTTT.

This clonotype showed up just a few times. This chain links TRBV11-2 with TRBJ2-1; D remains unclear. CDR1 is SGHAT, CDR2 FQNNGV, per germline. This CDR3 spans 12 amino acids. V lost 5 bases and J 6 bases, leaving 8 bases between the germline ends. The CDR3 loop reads CASSISTNEQFF. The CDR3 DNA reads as TGTGCCAGCAGCATCTCAACCAATGAGCAGTTCTTC. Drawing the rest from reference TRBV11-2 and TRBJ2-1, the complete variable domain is EAGVAQSPRYKIIEKRQSVAFWCNPISGHATLYWYQQILGQGPKLLIQFQNNGVVDDSQLPKDRFSAERLKGVDSTLKIQPAKLEDSAVYLCASSISTNEQFFGPGTRLTVL.

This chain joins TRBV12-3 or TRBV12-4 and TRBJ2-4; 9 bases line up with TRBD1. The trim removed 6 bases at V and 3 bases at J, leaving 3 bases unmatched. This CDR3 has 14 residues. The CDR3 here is CASRETGGKNIQYF. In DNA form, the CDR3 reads TGTGCCAGCAGAGAGACAGGGGGCAAAAACATTCAGTACTTC.